This T cell receptor beta chain derives from a study of shared clonotypes between healthy human individuals. Sequencing used immunoSEQ multiplex PCR; TCRdb keeps in-frame clones, though not all of them. This table has about 680,000 clones, about 80% appearing once. This TCR was sampled from a woman in her 30s in good health. Sequencing was carried out using memory CD4+ T cells sorted from blood. Stated subset: CD45RA-negative fraction.

DNA of the CDR3: TGTGCCAGCAGCTTTCAAGGTGCGTTAGCGGGTTGGAATGAGCAGTTCTTC. This codes for CASSFQGALAGWNEQFF. The chain is built from TRBV7-2 and TRBJ2-1; 7 positions agree with TRBD2. Germline assignment: CDR1 SGHTA and CDR2 FQGNSA. Trimming at V came to 3 bases and at J to 7 bases, leaving 15 bases not matched to a gene. CDR3 length equals 17 residues. Drawing the rest from reference TRBV7-2 and TRBJ2-1, the complete variable domain is GAGVSQSPSNKVTEKGKDVELRCDPISGHTALYWYRQSLGQGLEFLIYFQGNSAPDKSGLPSDRFSAERTGGSVSTLTIQRTQQEDSAVYLCASSFQGALAGWNEQFFGPGTRLTVL.